This TCR beta chain was retrieved from a study of glioma-infiltrating T cells after dendritic cell vaccination. V shed 5 bases and J 2 bases; nucleotides not matched to a gene: 5. The CDR3 totals 14 residues. Germline values: CDR1 SGHNT, CDR2 YENEEA. Findings and caveats of the study: No direct clonality-survival link was found; a diverse polyclonal response may matter.

Clones were sequenced by immunoSEQ multiplex PCR, and TCRdb holds only the in-frame ones, with some missing. The table shows approximately 90,000 clones, with more than 70% occurring only once. A word on this clone: As yet, its antigen is unknown.

The TCR was taken from a human donor with glioblastoma. Sequencing used blood, obtained before dendritic cell vaccination. J is TRBJ2-5 and V is TRBV11-3; the match to TRBD2 covers 7 bases. The CDR3 is CASSRREDQETQYF. CDR3 in DNA: TGTGCCAGCAGCCGTCGGGAGGATCAAGAGACCCAGTACTTC.